The present TCR beta chain was sequenced within a study of CD8 T cells in Susac syndrome. Study-level findings and limits: As acknowledged by the study, its TCR sequencing and HLA analysis included a relatively small number of individuals.

The V gene end was trimmed by 6 bases and the J gene end by 7 bases; junction bases not matched to a gene: 7. Germline V gene data show CDR1 as MNHNY and CDR2 as SVGAGI (reference sequence). This CDR3 comprises 16 residues. In regard to this clonotype: Its target is unknown.

The multiple sclerosis control group was made up of treatment-naive patients with stable or active relapsing-remitting disease. With random hexamers, roughly 0.45 to 1 ug RNA was reverse transcribed. An immunoSEQ multiplex PCR generated amplified TCR beta CDR3 products spanning 54 Vbeta and 13 Jbeta. TCRdb recomputed calls from the immunoSEQ multiplex PCR reads with MiXCR, one row per CDR3 protein. The sample has approximately 200,000 distinct CDR3 sequences, roughly 95% seen once. This sequence was found in a human donor with multiple sclerosis. The chain carries TRBV6-6 and TRBJ1-6; 12 positions match TRBD1. The sequenced material came from CD4+ T cells from PBMCs. CDR3 bases: TGTGCCAGCAGACCCGGGACAGGGGGCCGCAATTCACCCCTCCACTTT. Translating it yields CASRPGTGGRNSPLHF.